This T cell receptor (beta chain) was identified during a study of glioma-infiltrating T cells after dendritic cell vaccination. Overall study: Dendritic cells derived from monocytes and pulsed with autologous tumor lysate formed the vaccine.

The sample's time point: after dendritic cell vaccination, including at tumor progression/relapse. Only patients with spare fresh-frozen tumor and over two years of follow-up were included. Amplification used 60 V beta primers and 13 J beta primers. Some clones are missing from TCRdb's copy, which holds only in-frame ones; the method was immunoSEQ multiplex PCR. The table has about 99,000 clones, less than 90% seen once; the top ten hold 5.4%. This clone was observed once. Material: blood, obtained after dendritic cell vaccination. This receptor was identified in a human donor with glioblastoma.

The CDR3 nucleotides read TGTGCCATCAGTGAGTCTGCGGGAAACTATGGCTACACCTTC. This encodes CAISESAGNYGYTF. V gene TRBV10-3 combines with J gene TRBJ1-2; no definite D call. V dropped 0 bases and J dropped 2 bases, with 7 bases sitting between them. The CDR3 consists of 14 residues. Germline loops: CDR1 ENHRY, CDR2 SYGVKD.